This T cell receptor beta chain was recorded in a study of T cells expressing NK-cell markers. The study's findings and limits: Dominant NKG2C+ clonotypes accounted for roughly 1.0-7.5% of CD8+ T cells in roughly 6 donors. Among several donors, these clonotypes also ranked first in the CD3+CD56-NKG2C+ fraction.

As concerns this clonotype: Its antigen is unidentified.

Germline values: CDR1 SGHRS, CDR2 YFSETQ. The CDR3 runs 15 residues. No DNA is given; TCRdb re-called the 5' RACE reads and lists each CDR3 protein once. The sample data list about 460,000 distinct CDR3 sequences. V is TRBV5-1 and J is TRBJ2-1; TCRdb's D call of TRBD2 is untestable without DNA. The sample taken for sequencing was blood T cells: a sorted CD56 or NKG2C T cell subset, CD4+ or CD8+ T cells, or bulk PBMC T cells (not recorded which). The clonotype was recovered from a woman aged 45-65 years in good health. This CDR3 is CASNVRAGVWDEQFF.